This T cell receptor (beta chain) is drawn from a study of CD8 T cells in Susac syndrome. The RNA input was about 0.45 to 1 ug, and it was reverse transcribed with random hexamers. TCR beta CDR3 was amplified by immunoSEQ covering 54 Vbeta and 13 Jbeta. TCRdb re-called the immunoSEQ multiplex PCR reads through MiXCR, storing one row per CDR3 protein. The table lists about 290,000 distinct CDR3 sequences, 70% to 90% of them singletons, with roughly 0.22% in the top ten. This CDR3 contains 15 residues. The junction had 5 bases not matched to a gene; V was cut back by 4 bases and J by 1 base. The germline V gene encodes CDR1 MDHEN and CDR2 SYDVKM. TEMRA cells were enriched by FACS, and CD4+ and CD8+ T cells were negatively isolated.

This receptor was taken from a human donor with multiple sclerosis. The chain uses TRBV28 and TRBJ2-7; TRBD1 matches at 9 bases. What was sequenced was CD8+ T cells from PBMCs. The CDR3 coding sequence is TGTGCCAGCAGTTCGGAGGACAGGGGTTCCTACGAGCAGTACTTC. Translation gives CASSSEDRGSYEQYF.